These 8 T cell receptor beta chains came from one sample sequenced in a study of human T cells and chemical hapten exposure. TCRdb ran MiXCR on the RACE reads and lists one entry per CDR3 protein. Here the sample spans tens of thousands of distinct CDR3 sequences, 9.6% being singletons. The sample's time point: pre-sensitization, week 0. Treatment given: therapeutic diphenylcyclopropenone sensitization with weekly scalp DPC. This specimen was whole blood, taken in connection with sensitization to the hapten diphenylcyclopropenone (DPC). The receptors originated from a woman aged 40 to 49 with alopecia areata. Some clones in this sample may be carry-over from other donors' samples.

The chain is built from TRBV3-1 and TRBJ1-1; a weak D match, TRBD1 (5 bases). Germline V gives CDR1 LGHDT, CDR2 YNNKEL (reference sequence). The CDR3 has 14 residues. Between the trimmed V and J ends, which lost 5 bases and 10 bases, there was a span of 20 bases. The CDR3 sequence: CASSAGSESGGAFF. CDR3 DNA: TGTGCCAGCAGCGCCGGGTCAGAGAGTGGGGGAGCTTTCTTT.

Note on this clonotype: A read error may be the cause here, since a much bigger clone is one base away. This rearrangement joins TRBV6-2 or TRBV6-3 to TRBJ2-5; 8 positions agree with TRBD1. Germline assignment: CDR1 MNHEY and CDR2 SVGEGT. The length of the CDR3 is 14 residues. CDR3 nucleotide sequence: TGTGCCATCAGTTACTCAGGGGGCCCCCCCTACCAGTACTTC. Its translation: CAISYSGGPPYQYF.

DNA for the CDR3: TGTGCCAGCAGTTTATTCGCCACCGGGGAGCTGTTTTTT. Encoded protein: CASSLFATGELFF. The chain has TRBV27 and TRBJ2-2; D is uncertain. The CDR3 contains 13 residues. The V gene's germline CDR1 is MNHEY and CDR2 SMNVEV (reference sequence). The V and J ends lost 1 base and 4 bases respectively, with 4 bases between them.

CDR3 in DNA: TGTGCCAGCAGTCCCCGACAGGGACAAAATTCACCCCTCCACTTT. This encodes CASSPRQGQNSPLHF. The genes are TRBV6-1 and TRBJ1-6; 7 positions match TRBD1. In germline, CDR1 is MNHNS, CDR2 SASEGT. This CDR3 has 15 residues. V was pared by 5 bases and J by 7 bases, with 8 bases of the junction left unmatched.

This clonotype was picked up many times. The chain is built from TRBV4-2 and TRBJ2-1, with 8 bases lining up with TRBD1. The CDR3 contains 18 residues. The V gene's germline CDR1 is LGHNA and CDR2 YNFKEQ. V trimming: 0 bases; J trimming: 7 bases; junction bases outside the gene matches: 14. In DNA, the CDR3 is TGTGCCAGCAGCCAAGAAGGGTTTGCAGGGGGCGCCAAAAATGAGCAGTTCTTC. Encoded protein: CASSQEGFAGGAKNEQFF.

This clonotype was picked up many times. This chain connects TRBV7-6 to TRBJ2-1; possible D gene TRBD2, 5 bases. Germline V gene sequence: CDR1 SGHVS, CDR2 FNYEAQ. The CDR3 is 15 residues long. Trimming shortened V by 1 base and J by 8 bases, and 15 bases separated the two germline ends. CDR3 in amino acids: CASSLGTGSGHEQFF. The CDR3 nucleotides read TGTGCCAGCAGCTTAGGGACGGGGTCAGGACATGAGCAGTTCTTC.

This chain uses TRBV7-2 with TRBJ1-5; D unresolved. V gave up 6 bases and J gave up 5 bases, with 14 bases separating them. The length of the CDR3 is 14 residues. CDR1 and CDR2 (germline): SGHTA, FQGNSA. CDR3 coding DNA: TGTGCCAGCAGTTCGAGACCCCTTGATCAGCCCCAGCATTTT. Residues: CASSSRPLDQPQHF.

This clonotype was observed many times. V usage is TRBV20-1 and J usage is TRBJ2-5; no firm D call. CDR3 length: 12 amino acids. The V end was cut by 2 bases, the J end by 2 bases, with 6 bases between. The V gene's germline CDR1 is DFQATT and CDR2 SNEGSKA (reference sequence). This CDR3 is CSARLFQETQYF. The CDR3 DNA is TGCAGTGCTAGACTATTTCAAGAGACCCAGTACTTC.